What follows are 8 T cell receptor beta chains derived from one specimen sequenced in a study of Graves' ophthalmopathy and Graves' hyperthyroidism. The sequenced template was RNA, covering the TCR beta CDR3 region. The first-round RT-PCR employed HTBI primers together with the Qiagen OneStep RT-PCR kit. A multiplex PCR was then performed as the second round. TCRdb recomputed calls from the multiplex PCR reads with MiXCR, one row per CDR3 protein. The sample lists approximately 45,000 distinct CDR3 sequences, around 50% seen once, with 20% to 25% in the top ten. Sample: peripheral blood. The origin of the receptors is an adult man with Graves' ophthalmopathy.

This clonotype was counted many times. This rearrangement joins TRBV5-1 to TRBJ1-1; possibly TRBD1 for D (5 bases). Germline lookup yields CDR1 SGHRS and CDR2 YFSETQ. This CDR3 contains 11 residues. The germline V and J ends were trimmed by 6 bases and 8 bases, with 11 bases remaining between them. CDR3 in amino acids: CASNWRGEAFF. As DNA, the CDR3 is TGCGCCAGCAATTGGAGGGGCGAAGCTTTCTTT. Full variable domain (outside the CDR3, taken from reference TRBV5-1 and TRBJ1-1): KAGVTQTPRYLIKTRGQQVTLSCSPISGHRSVSWYQQTPGQGLQFLFEYFSETQRNKGNFPGRFSGRQFSNSRSEMNVSTLELGDSALYLCASNWRGEAFFGQGTRLTVV.

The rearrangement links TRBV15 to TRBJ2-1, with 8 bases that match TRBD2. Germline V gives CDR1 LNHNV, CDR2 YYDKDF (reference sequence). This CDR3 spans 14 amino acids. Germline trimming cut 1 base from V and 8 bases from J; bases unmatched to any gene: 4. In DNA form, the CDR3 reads TGTGCCACCAGCAGAGTAGCGGGGTGGTATGAGCAGTTCTTC. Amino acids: CATSRVAGWYEQFF.

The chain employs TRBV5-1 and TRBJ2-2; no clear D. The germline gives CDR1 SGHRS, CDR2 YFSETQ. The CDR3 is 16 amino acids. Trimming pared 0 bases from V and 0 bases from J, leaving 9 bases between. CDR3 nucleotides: TGCGCCAGCAGCTTGGGGTCTGGGGCGAACACCGGGGAGCTGTTTTTT. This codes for CASSLGSGANTGELFF.

DNA for the CDR3: TGTGCCAGCAGCTTAGCCCCGCCTAGCGGGAGCCGTGAGACCCAGTACTTC. It codes for CASSLAPPSGSRETQYF. The chain links TRBV7-8 to TRBJ2-5, with 10 bases fitting TRBD2. Germline trimming cut 0 bases from V and 5 bases from J; bases unmatched to any gene: 9. CDR3 length equals 17 residues. From germline, CDR1 is SGHVS and CDR2 FQNEAQ.

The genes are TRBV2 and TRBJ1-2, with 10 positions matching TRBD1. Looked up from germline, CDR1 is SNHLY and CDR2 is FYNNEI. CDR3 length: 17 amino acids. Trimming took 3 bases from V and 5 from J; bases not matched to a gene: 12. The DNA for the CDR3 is TGTGCCAGCAGTGACGGGACAGGGGATGTTGGGGTTTATGGCTACACCTTC. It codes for CASSDGTGDVGVYGYTF.

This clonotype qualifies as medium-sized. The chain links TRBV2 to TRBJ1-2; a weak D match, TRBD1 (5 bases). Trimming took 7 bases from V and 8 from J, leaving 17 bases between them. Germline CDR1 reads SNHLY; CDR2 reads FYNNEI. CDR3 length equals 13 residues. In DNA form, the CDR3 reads TGTGCCAGCAACCTGGCCAGGGATCTAGGCTACACCTTC. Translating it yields CASNLARDLGYTF.

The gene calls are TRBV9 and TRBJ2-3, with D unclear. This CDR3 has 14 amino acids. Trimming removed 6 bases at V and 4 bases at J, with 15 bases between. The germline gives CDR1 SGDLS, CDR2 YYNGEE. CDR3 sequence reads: CASNGRNPADTQYF. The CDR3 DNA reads TGTGCCAGCAACGGCAGAAACCCTGCAGATACGCAGTATTTT.

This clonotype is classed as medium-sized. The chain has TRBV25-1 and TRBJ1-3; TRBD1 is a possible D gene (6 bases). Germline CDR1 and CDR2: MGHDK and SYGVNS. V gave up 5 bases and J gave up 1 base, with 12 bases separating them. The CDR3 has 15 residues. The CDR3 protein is CASSNRAGSGNTIYF. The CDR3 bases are TGTGCCAGCAGTAACAGGGCTGGGTCTGGAAACACCATATATTTT.